This T cell receptor (beta chain) comes out of a study of CD4+ T cells in melanoma. Findings of the study overall: CD8+ T cell, macrophage and B cell function reportedly correlated with neoantigen-specific CD4+ T cells. In melanoma, neoantigen-specific CD4+ T cells reportedly differed in differentiation state.

The assay was immunoSEQ multiplex PCR, and TCRdb's table has in-frame clones only and misses some. Of around 13,000 clones listed, roughly 72% are singletons. Trimming cost V 3 bases and J 0 bases, with 7 bases left between them. CDR3 size: 14 residues. Germline V gene sequence: CDR1 MNHEY, CDR2 SMNVEV (reference sequence). A word on this clone: The antigen is unknown.

The rearrangement joins TRBV27 to TRBJ2-3, with D unresolved. The TCR sequence derives from a human donor with melanoma. Specimen: cells from a culture (not recorded whether cultured in vitro). DNA of the CDR3: TGTGCCAGCAGTTTTTCCAGGAGCACAGATACGCAGTATTTT. It encodes CASSFSRSTDTQYF.